This T cell receptor (beta chain) was identified in a study of T cell responses to AZD1222 COVID-19 vaccine. Study-level points and caveats: Mostly white British, mostly female donors; authors suggested clonal diversity may be underestimated. A reported finding is that nearly half of spike-specific TCRs target unmutated variant regions.

In its sample, this clone was seen a few times. Antigen: not known. The junction departs from the called germline gene at one end, perhaps through a read error. The CDR3 has 11 residues. Here immunoSEQ multiplex PCR was the method, and the copy in TCRdb shows in-frame clones only, minus some. The table records 90,000 to 120,000 clones, roughly nine tenths of them present only once. The sample consisted of peripheral blood, taken on day 0 of AZD1222 vaccination. The clonotype was recovered from an adult in good health. V usage is TRBV12-3 or TRBV12-4 and J usage is TRBJ2-1; no clear D. The CDR3 loop reads CASGFYNEQFF. CDR3 in DNA: TGTGCCAGCGGTTTCTACAATGAGCAGTTCTTC.